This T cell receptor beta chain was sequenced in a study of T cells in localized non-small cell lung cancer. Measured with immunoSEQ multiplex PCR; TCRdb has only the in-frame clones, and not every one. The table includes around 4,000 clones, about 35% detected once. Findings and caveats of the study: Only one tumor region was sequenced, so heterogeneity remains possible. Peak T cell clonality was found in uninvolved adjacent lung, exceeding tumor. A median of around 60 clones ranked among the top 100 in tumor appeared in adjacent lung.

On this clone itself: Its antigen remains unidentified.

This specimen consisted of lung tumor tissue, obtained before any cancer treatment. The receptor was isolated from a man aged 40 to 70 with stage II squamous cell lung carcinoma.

DNA of the CDR3: TGTGCCAGCTCAGGCCGCCAGGGCTCCTACAATGAGCAGTTCTTC. This codes for CASSGRQGSYNEQFF. This sequence joins TRBV18 and TRBJ2-1, with D possibly TRBD1 on 5 matching bases. Deletions cut 5 bases from V and 0 bases from J, with 11 bases between. The CDR3 runs 15 residues. The germline gives CDR1 KGHSH, CDR2 LQKENI.